This T cell receptor (beta chain) is from a study of blood T cell repertoires in COVID-19. Study-level background: T cells, B-cell-depleted T cells, or PBMCs supplied cDNA or gDNA.

Germline lookup yields CDR1 SQVTM and CDR2 ANQGSEA. The CDR3 is made up of 14 amino acids. Trimming shortened V by 7 bases and J by 0 bases, and 15 bases separated the two germline ends. Only in-frame clones appear in the TCRdb table, and some are missing; sequencing was by immunoSEQ multiplex PCR. Seen here are some 150,000 clones, 80% to 90% observed once, and the top ten hold approximately 0.95%. This clonotype was obtained from a woman between 45 and 60 years old with acute or convalescent COVID-19. The sequenced sample was peripheral blood. The rearrangement links TRBV29-1 to TRBJ1-1, with D possibly being TRBD1 (6 bases). The CDR3: CSALRGFMNTEAFF. The CDR3, as DNA: TGCAGCGCCCTGAGGGGGTTCATGAACACTGAAGCTTTCTTT. The variable domain in full, completed from reference TRBV29-1 and TRBJ1-1, reads SAVISQKPSRDICQRGTSLTIQCQVDSQVTMMFWYRQQPGQSLTLIATANQGSEATYESGFVIDKFPISRPNLTFSTLTVSNMSPEDSSIYLCSALRGFMNTEAFFGQGTRLTVV.